These 12 T cell receptor beta chains were sequenced from one sample in a study of technical replicates of blood from a handful of donors. The repertoire was sequenced with immunoSEQ multiplex PCR; TCRdb's copy has only in-frame clones and lacks some. The profile shows about 13,000 clones, more than 75% of them singletons. The sequencing sample was made of PBMCs. The receptor set was obtained from a human donor in good health.

The genes are TRBV7-9 and TRBJ2-1; 7 bases match TRBD2. In germline, CDR1 is SEHNR, CDR2 FQNEAQ (reference sequence). V shed 2 bases and J 5 bases; nucleotides not matched to a gene: 0. CDR3 length: 13 residues. CDR3 DNA: TGTGCCAGCAGCTTACTAGCGGACAATGAGCAGTTCTTC. Residues: CASSLLADNEQFF.

Regarding this clone: A junction boundary mismatches the germline segment, possibly from a read error. The rearrangement joins TRBV5-1 to TRBJ1-1, with 7 bases identical to TRBD1. The CDR3 is 17 residues long. Germline-derived CDR1 and CDR2 are SGHRS and YFSETQ. CDR3 loop: CASGLDYSGTENTEAFF. CDR3 sequence (DNA): TGCGCCAGCGGCTTGGATTACTCCGGGACAGAGAACACTGAAGCTTTCTTT.

Judged by abundance, this clone is medium-sized. The rearrangement uses TRBV7-6 and TRBJ2-3, with 10 positions matching TRBD2. The trim removed 3 bases at V and 5 bases at J, leaving 8 bases unmatched. The CDR3 has 16 amino acids. The V gene's germline CDR1 is SGHVS and CDR2 FNYEAQ. The CDR3 sequence: CASSLITSGAGDTQYF. CDR3 nucleotides: TGTGCCAGCAGCTTGATAACTAGCGGGGCGGGAGATACGCAGTATTTT.

The chain uses TRBV5-1 and TRBJ1-1, with 7 bases aligning to TRBD1. The CDR3 consists of 16 residues. CDR1 is SGHRS, CDR2 YFSETQ, per germline. V shed 4 bases, J shed 0 bases, and the junction held 9 bases outside the gene matches. The CDR3 spells CASSKGQSYLNTEAFF. The CDR3 DNA follows: TGCGCCAGCAGCAAGGGACAGAGTTATTTGAACACTGAAGCTTTCTTT. Complete variable domain (other parts from reference TRBV5-1 and TRBJ1-1): KAGVTQTPRYLIKTRGQQVTLSCSPISGHRSVSWYQQTPGQGLQFLFEYFSETQRNKGNFPGRFSGRQFSNSRSEMNVSTLELGDSALYLCASSKGQSYLNTEAFFGQGTRLTVV.

This clone was observed a handful of times. J is TRBJ1-5 and V is TRBV18; 7 positions agree with TRBD1. Germline V gene lookup returns CDR1 KGHSH and CDR2 LQKENI. The CDR3 contains 16 residues. The ends lost 2 bases at V and 2 bases at J; junction bases unmatched: 6. The CDR3 sequence: CASSPIYRGGNQPQHF. The DNA for the CDR3 is TGTGCCAGCTCACCAATATACAGGGGAGGCAATCAGCCCCAGCATTTT. Full variable domain (outside the CDR3, taken from reference TRBV18 and TRBJ1-5): NAGVMQNPRHLVRRRGQEARLRCSPMKGHSHVYWYRQLPEEGLKFMVYLQKENIIDESGMPKERFSAEFPKEGPSILRIQQVVRGDSAAYFCASSPIYRGGNQPQHFGDGTRLSIL.

This rearrangement joins TRBV29-1 to TRBJ2-7, with TRBD2 as a possible D gene (6 bases). The CDR3 extends over 15 amino acids. Germline V gives CDR1 SQVTM, CDR2 ANQGSEA. Trimming removed 1 base from V and 1 base from J, with 14 bases in between. The CDR3 bases are TGCAGCGTTGAAGTGAATCAGGGACTGTCCTACGAGCAGTACTTC. As protein: CSVEVNQGLSYEQYF.

The chain carries TRBV7-9 and TRBJ2-1; 9 positions agree with TRBD2. The germline CDR1 and CDR2 sequences are SEHNR and FQNEAQ (reference sequence). This CDR3 comprises 16 residues. V lost 1 base to trimming and J lost 8 bases; unmatched junction nucleotides: 9. Written as DNA, the CDR3 is TGTGCCAGCAGCTTAGGGGTTGCGGGAGGGCATGATGAGCAGTTCTTC. Translation gives CASSLGVAGGHDEQFF. The full variable domain, with the rest looked up from reference TRBV7-9 and TRBJ2-1, is DTGVSQNPRHKITKRGQNVTFRCDPISEHNRLYWYRQTLGQGPEFLTYFQNEAQLEKSRLLSDRFSAERPKGSFSTLEIQRTEQGDSAMYLCASSLGVAGGHDEQFFGPGTRLTVL.

The gene calls are TRBV2 and TRBJ1-2, with 7 positions matching TRBD1. The CDR3 totals 14 residues. After removal of 6 bases from V and 0 bases from J, the junction contained 4 bases not matched to a gene. Germline V gives CDR1 SNHLY, CDR2 FYNNEI. The CDR3 DNA is TGTGCCAGCAGCCGACAGGGAACTAACTATGGCTACACCTTC. Protein: CASSRQGTNYGYTF.

The V and J genes are TRBV7-9 and TRBJ2-3; possibly TRBD2 for D (7 bases). Germline lookup yields CDR1 SEHNR and CDR2 FQNEAQ (reference sequence). The germline V and J ends were trimmed by 1 base and 5 bases, with 22 bases remaining between them. The CDR3 is 18 residues long. The chain's CDR3 is CASSLEAIVGGDGDTQYF. In nucleotides, the CDR3 is TGTGCCAGCAGCTTAGAGGCAATCGTAGGGGGGGATGGAGATACGCAGTATTTT.

The J gene is TRBJ2-7, the V gene TRBV19, with a tentative D call TRBD1 (5 bases). The CDR3 loop spans 16 amino acids. V lost 4 bases, J lost 3 bases, and 19 bases lay in between. The germline CDR1 and CDR2 sequences are LNHDA and SQIVND (reference sequence). This CDR3 reads CASSKTVLGSVYEQYF. CDR3 nucleotide sequence: TGTGCCAGTAGTAAGACAGTCTTAGGCTCCGTCTACGAGCAGTACTTC.

The rearrangement links TRBV6-5 to TRBJ2-3; D is uncertain. The CDR3 sequence is 14 residues long. Germline-derived CDR1 and CDR2 are MNHEY and SVGAGI. Trimming took off 4 bases at V and 4 bases at J, with 12 bases between the two ends. Here the CDR3 reads CASSLAVAADTQYF. The CDR3, as DNA: TGTGCCAGCAGTTTGGCAGTTGCGGCAGATACGCAGTATTTT.

V and J are TRBV5-8 and TRBJ2-5; D is uncertain. The CDR3 runs to 13 residues. Between the trimmed V and J ends, which lost 2 bases and 5 bases, there was a span of 10 bases. Per the germline V gene, CDR1 is SGHTS and CDR2 is YDEGEE. CDR3 nucleotide sequence: TGTGCCAGCAGCTTTGTCGGGTGGGAGACCCAGTACTTC. Translated: CASSFVGWETQYF.